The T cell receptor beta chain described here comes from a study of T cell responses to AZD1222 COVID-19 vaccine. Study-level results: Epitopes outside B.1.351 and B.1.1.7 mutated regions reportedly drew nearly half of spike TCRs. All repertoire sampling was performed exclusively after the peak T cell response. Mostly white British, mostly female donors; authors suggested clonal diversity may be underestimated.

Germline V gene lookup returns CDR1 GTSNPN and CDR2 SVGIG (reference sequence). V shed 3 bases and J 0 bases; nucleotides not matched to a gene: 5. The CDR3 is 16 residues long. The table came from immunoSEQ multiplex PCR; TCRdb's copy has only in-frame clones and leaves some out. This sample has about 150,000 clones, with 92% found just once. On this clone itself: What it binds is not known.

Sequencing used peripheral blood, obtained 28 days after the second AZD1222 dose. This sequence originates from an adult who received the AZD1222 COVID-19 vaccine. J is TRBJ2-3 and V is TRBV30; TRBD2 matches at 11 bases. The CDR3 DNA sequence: TGTGCCTGGAGCAGGGGGACTAGCGGTAGCACAGATACGCAGTATTTT. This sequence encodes CAWSRGTSGSTDTQYF.